This T cell receptor beta chain derives from a study of siplizumab effects on memory and regulatory T cells. The V gene lost 5 bases and the J gene lost 2 bases, with 9 bases spanning the gap. The CDR3 is made up of 13 amino acids. In germline, CDR1 is SEHNR, CDR2 FQNEAQ (reference sequence). In each sample, 85,000 to 100,000 TCR templates were assayed. The data were produced by immunoSEQ multiplex PCR, yet TCRdb's version contains in-frame clones alone and is incomplete. Seen here are around 72,000 clones, less than 95% observed once, and the top ten hold roughly 30%. The receptor comes from a human donor in good health. The chain recombines TRBV7-9 with TRBJ2-5; D is undetermined. Material: CD8+ T cells sorted from blood. The CDR3 here is CASSQDAQETQYF. DNA of the CDR3: TGTGCCAGCAGCCAAGACGCACAAGAGACCCAGTACTTC.